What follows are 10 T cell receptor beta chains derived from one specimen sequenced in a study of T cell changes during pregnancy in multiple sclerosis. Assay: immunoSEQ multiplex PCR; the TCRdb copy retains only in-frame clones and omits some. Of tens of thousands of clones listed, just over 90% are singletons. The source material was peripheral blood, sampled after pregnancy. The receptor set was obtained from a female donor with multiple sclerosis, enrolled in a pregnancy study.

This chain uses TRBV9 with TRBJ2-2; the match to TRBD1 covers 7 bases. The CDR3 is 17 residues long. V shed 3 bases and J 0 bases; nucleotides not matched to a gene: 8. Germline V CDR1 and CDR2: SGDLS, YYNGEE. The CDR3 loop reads CASSAPRGGANTGELFF. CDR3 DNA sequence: TGTGCCAGCAGCGCGCCCCGAGGGGGCGCGAACACCGGGGAGCTGTTTTTT.

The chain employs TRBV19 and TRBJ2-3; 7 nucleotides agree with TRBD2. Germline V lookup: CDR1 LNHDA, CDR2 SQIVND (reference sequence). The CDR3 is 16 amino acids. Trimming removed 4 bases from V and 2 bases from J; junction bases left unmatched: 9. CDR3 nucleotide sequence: TGTGCCAGTAGTAAGGCGCTAGCGGCCTTCACAGATACGCAGTATTTT. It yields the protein CASSKALAAFTDTQYF.

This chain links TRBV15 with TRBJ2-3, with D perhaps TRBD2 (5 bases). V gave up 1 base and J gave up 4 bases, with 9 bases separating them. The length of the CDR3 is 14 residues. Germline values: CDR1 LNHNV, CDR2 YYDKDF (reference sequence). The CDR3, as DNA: TGTGCCACCAGCAGAGCCCGAGGGCCAGATACGCAGTATTTT. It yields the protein CATSRARGPDTQYF.

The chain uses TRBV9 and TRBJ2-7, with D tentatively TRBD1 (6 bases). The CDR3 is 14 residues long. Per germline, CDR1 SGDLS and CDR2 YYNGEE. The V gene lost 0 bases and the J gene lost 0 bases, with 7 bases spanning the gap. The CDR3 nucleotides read TGTGCCAGCAGCGTAGGGACAGACTCCTACGAGCAGTACTTC. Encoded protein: CASSVGTDSYEQYF.

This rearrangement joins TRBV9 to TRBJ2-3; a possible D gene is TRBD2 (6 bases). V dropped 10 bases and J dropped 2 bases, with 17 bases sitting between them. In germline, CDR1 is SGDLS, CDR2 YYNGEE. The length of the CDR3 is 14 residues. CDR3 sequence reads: CASSLASATDTQYF. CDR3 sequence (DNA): TGTGCCTCCTCCCTAGCGTCCGCCACAGATACGCAGTATTTT.

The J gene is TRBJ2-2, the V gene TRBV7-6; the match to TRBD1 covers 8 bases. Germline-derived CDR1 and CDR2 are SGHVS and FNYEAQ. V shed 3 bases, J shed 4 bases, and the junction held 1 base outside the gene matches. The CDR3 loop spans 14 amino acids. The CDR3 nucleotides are TGTGCCAGCAGCTTCACAGGGGGCACCGGGGAGCTGTTTTTT. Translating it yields CASSFTGGTGELFF.

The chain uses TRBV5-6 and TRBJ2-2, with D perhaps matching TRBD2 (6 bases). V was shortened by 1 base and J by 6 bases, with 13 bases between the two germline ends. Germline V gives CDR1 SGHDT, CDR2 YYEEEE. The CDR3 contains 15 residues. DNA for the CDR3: TGTGCCAGCAGCTTGCCCGGGAGAGAGGCCGGGGAGCTGTTTTTT. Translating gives CASSLPGREAGELFF.

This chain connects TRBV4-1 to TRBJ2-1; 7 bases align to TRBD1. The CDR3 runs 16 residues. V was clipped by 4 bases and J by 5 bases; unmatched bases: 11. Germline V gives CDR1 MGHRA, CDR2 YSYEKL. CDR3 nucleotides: TGCGCCAGCAGCCCGGAAAACAGGGGCGGTGACAATGAGCAGTTCTTC. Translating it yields CASSPENRGGDNEQFF.

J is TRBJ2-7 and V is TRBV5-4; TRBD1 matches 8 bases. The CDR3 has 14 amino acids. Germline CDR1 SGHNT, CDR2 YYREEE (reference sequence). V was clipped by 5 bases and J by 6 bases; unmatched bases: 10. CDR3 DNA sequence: TGTGCCAGCAGGGAACTCGGACAGGGTCGCGAGCAGTACTTC. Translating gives CASRELGQGREQYF.

The CDR3: CASSLAGQGTYEQYF. The CDR3 DNA reads as TGTGCCAGCAGCTTAGCGGGACAGGGCACCTACGAGCAGTACTTC. The gene calls are TRBV7-2 and TRBJ2-7, with 9 nucleotides matching TRBD1. The V and J ends lost 0 bases and 2 bases, in that order; junction bases with no gene match: 2. Germline V gene lookup returns CDR1 SGHTA and CDR2 FQGNSA. This CDR3 region has 15 residues.